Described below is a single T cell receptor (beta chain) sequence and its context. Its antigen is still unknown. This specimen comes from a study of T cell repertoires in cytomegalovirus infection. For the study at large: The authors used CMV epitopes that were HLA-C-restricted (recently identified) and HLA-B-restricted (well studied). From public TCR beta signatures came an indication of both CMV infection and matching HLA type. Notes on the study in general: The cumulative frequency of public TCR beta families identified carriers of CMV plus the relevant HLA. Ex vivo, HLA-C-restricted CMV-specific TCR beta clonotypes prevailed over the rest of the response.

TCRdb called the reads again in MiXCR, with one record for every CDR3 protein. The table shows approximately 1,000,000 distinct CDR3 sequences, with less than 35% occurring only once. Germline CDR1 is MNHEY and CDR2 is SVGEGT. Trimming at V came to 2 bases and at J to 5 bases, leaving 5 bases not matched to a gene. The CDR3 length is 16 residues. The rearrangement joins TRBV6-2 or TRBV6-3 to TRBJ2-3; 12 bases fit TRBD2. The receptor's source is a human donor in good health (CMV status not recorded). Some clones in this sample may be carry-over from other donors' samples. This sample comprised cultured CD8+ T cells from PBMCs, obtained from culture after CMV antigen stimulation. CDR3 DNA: TGTGCCAGCAGTTACCCTAGCGGGGGGGCCGGAGATACGCAGTATTTT. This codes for CASSYPSGGAGDTQYF.